This record covers a single T cell receptor beta chain. The antigen remains unidentified. The sample holds other DNA sequences that translate to the same CDR3. Deletions cut 1 base from V and 1 base from J, with 12 bases between. Per the germline V gene, CDR1 is LGHNA and CDR2 is YNFKEQ. The CDR3 loop spans 16 amino acids. The sample belongs to a study of cytomegalovirus exposure and HLA in healthy donors. Study-wide context: Within an early data release were roughly 90 million unique TCRs drawn from HLA-typed donors. Overall study results and limits: Trimming of TCR beta V- and J-genes showed a link, identified in a later analysis, to a missense DCLRE1C variant. V segments that were indistinguishable, TRBV6-2 and TRBV6-3 among them, were omitted from analysis.

13 Jbeta primers and 60 Vbeta primers were used for the PCR. Produced via immunoSEQ multiplex PCR; TCRdb's table is partial and in-frame only. Here the sample spans approximately 150,000 clones, 80% being singletons. The sequence was collected from a man aged 30 to 45 in good health and CMV-seronegative. This chain connects TRBV4-2 to TRBJ2-3; a weak D match, TRBD2 (6 bases). Sequencing used PBMCs. The CDR3: CASSQGGDSGTDTQYF. CDR3 bases: TGTGCCAGCAGCCAAGGAGGGGACTCTGGCACAGATACGCAGTATTTT.